The 25 T cell receptor beta chains presented below share a single source sample, sequenced in a study of cytomegalovirus exposure and HLA in healthy donors. The primer mix had 60 Vbeta and 13 Jbeta primers. Libraries were prepared by immunoSEQ multiplex PCR; TCRdb keeps only in-frame clonotypes and omits some of them. The data show 180,000 or so clones, with roughly 87% seen just once and more than 1.5% held by the top ten. The sample consisted of PBMCs. These receptors were collected from a man between 40 and 49 years old in good health and CMV-seronegative.

Comments on this clone: At one boundary the junction diverges from the germline segment, which might be a read error. The gene calls are TRBV6-5 and TRBJ2-2, with a tentative D call TRBD1 (6 bases). This CDR3 spans 14 amino acids. Germline V gives CDR1 MNHEY, CDR2 SVGAGI. CDR3 amino acids: CASSYEGDTEELFF. The CDR3 DNA reads as TGTGCCAGCAGTTACGAAGGGGACACCGAGGAGCTGTTTTTT.

The rearrangement links TRBV27 to TRBJ2-1; 10 bases are a match to TRBD1. The J segment lost 8 bases and the V segment lost 4 bases, leaving 14 bases of the junction unmatched. The germline CDR1 and CDR2 sequences are MNHEY and SMNVEV (reference sequence). The CDR3 runs 17 residues. This CDR3 reads CASSSDKTGGAFDEQFF. For the CDR3, the DNA is TGTGCCAGCAGTTCGGATAAGACAGGGGGCGCTTTCGATGAGCAGTTCTTC.

The V and J genes are TRBV27 and TRBJ2-1; 12 bases match TRBD2. J was trimmed by 4 bases and V by 4 bases; bases with no gene match: 8. This CDR3 is 17 amino acids long. The germline gives CDR1 MNHEY, CDR2 SMNVEV (reference sequence). The CDR3: CASSSGRTSGDYNEQFF. In nucleotides, the CDR3 is TGTGCCAGCAGTTCCGGAAGGACTAGCGGGGATTACAATGAGCAGTTCTTC.

This rearrangement joins TRBV5-1 to TRBJ2-3; 9 nucleotides align to TRBD2. The CDR3 consists of 17 residues. After removal of 0 bases from V and 0 bases from J, the junction contained 5 bases not matched to a gene. The germline V gene has CDR1 SGHRS and CDR2 YFSETQ. Here the CDR3 DNA reads TGCGCCAGCAGCTTGGTTAGCGGGGGTTTTAGCACAGATACGCAGTATTTT. As protein: CASSLVSGGFSTDTQYF.

The chain employs TRBV7-3 and TRBJ2-1; 7 nucleotides match TRBD2. Germline CDR1 and CDR2: SGHTA and FQGTGA. The CDR3 is 16 residues long. The V segment lost 5 bases and the J segment 4 bases; nucleotides outside the gene matches: 11. CDR3 region: CASSPPTSLGYNEQFF. CDR3 DNA: TGTGCCAGCAGCCCCCCGACTAGCTTAGGGTACAATGAGCAGTTCTTC. Supplemented by reference TRBV7-3 and TRBJ2-1, the full variable domain reads GAGVSQTPSNKVTEKGKYVELRCDPISGHTALYWYRQSLGQGPEFLIYFQGTGAADDSGLPNDRFFAVRPEGSVSTLKIQRTERGDSAVYLCASSPPTSLGYNEQFFGPGTRLTVL.

The chain recombines TRBV7-9 with TRBJ2-6; no clear D. This CDR3 is built from 15 residues. The germline V gene encodes CDR1 SEHNR and CDR2 FQNEAQ (reference sequence). Trimming cost V 5 bases and J 0 bases, with 8 bases left between them. The chain's CDR3 is CASSPRYSGANVLTF. The CDR3 DNA follows: TGTGCCAGCAGCCCGCGGTACTCTGGGGCCAACGTCCTGACTTTC.

This chain uses TRBV6-5 with TRBJ1-3; D may be TRBD1 (5 bases). This CDR3 comprises 14 residues. Germline V gene sequence: CDR1 MNHEY, CDR2 SVGAGI. With 0 bases removed from V and 4 bases from J, the gap between germline ends came to 7 bases. CDR3 DNA: TGTGCCAGCAGTTACTCCAGGGCGGGAAACACCATATATTTT. This translates into CASSYSRAGNTIYF.

The CDR3 coding sequence is TGCAGCGTTGGTATAGGGGGGAACACTGAAGCTTTCTTT. Its translation: CSVGIGGNTEAFF. The chain couples TRBV29-1 to TRBJ1-1; the D gene is possibly TRBD1 (6 bases). The CDR3 is 13 amino acids. The V and J ends lost 4 bases and 1 base respectively, with 10 bases between them. Germline assignment: CDR1 SQVTM and CDR2 ANQGSEA.

This clone was detected once. The chain joins TRBV7-3 to TRBJ2-3; D ambiguous. The V gene's germline CDR1 is SGHTA and CDR2 FQGTGA. V lost 1 base, J lost 1 base, and 6 bases lay in between. The CDR3 spans 14 residues. DNA for the CDR3: TGTGCCAGCAGCTTAATGAGCGGCACAGATACGCAGTATTTT. Encoded protein: CASSLMSGTDTQYF.

This clone was observed a single time. The chain employs TRBV6-1 and TRBJ1-2, with a weak D call TRBD1 (6 bases). Trimming took off 1 base at V and 4 bases at J, with 16 bases between the two ends. Germline values: CDR1 MNHNS, CDR2 SASEGT. The CDR3 length is 16 residues. In DNA, the CDR3 is TGTGCCAGCAGTGAAGACTGGGGAGGGGGGGTCTATGGCTACACCTTC. This gives the protein CASSEDWGGGVYGYTF.

The J gene is TRBJ2-7, the V gene TRBV11-3; 12 positions match TRBD2. CDR3 size: 14 residues. V lost 1 base, J lost 6 bases, and 1 base stayed unmatched. Germline-derived CDR1 and CDR2 are SGHNT and YENEEA. The CDR3 reads CASSLGGLAGEQYF. CDR3 DNA: TGTGCCAGCAGCTTAGGGGGACTAGCGGGCGAGCAGTACTTC. Variable domain in full (rest from reference TRBV11-3 and TRBJ2-7): EAGVVQSPRYKIIEKKQPVAFWCNPISGHNTLYWYLQNLGQGPELLIRYENEEAVDDSQLPKDRFSAERLKGVDSTLKIQPAELGDSAVYLCASSLGGLAGEQYFGPGTRLTVT.

J is TRBJ1-2 and V is TRBV4-3; D is possibly TRBD1 (5 bases). V lost 1 base, J lost 3 bases, and 9 bases lay in between. CDR1 and CDR2 from the germline V gene are LGHNA and YSLEER. CDR3 length: 14 amino acids. The CDR3 region has the DNA TGCGCCAGCAGCCAAGTTGCGACAGACTATGGCTACACCTTC. Translated: CASSQVATDYGYTF.

The V call is TRBV6-1, the J call TRBJ1-2; maybe TRBD1 (6 bases). CDR3 length: 14 amino acids. Germline V gene lookup returns CDR1 MNHNS and CDR2 SASEGT. The V end lost 6 bases, the J end lost 2 bases, and 13 bases lay between the germline ends. The CDR3 DNA is TGTGCCAGCAGAGACCTAACAGGGAACTATGGCTACACCTTC. Its translation: CASRDLTGNYGYTF.

V and J are TRBV27 and TRBJ1-4; the match to TRBD1 covers 8 bases. With 0 bases clipped from V and 8 bases from J, the junction kept 11 bases outside the gene matches. Germline CDR1 is MNHEY and CDR2 is SMNVEV (reference sequence). This CDR3 has 17 amino acids. In DNA, the CDR3 is TGTGCCAGCAGTTTATCGAAGATCGTACAGGGGGAAGAAAAACTGTTTTTT. Translated: CASSLSKIVQGEEKLFF.

This chain joins TRBV6-6 and TRBJ2-7, with D possibly matching TRBD1 (6 bases). Germline loops: CDR1 MNHNY, CDR2 SVGAGI (reference sequence). This CDR3 has 14 residues. V was shortened by 1 base and J by 6 bases, with 13 bases between the two germline ends. DNA for the CDR3: TGTGCCAGCAGTTACTTTGGGGAAGGGGGCGAGCAGTACTTC. It specifies CASSYFGEGGEQYF.

This rearrangement joins TRBV6-5 to TRBJ1-2; D gene uncertain. Germline assignment: CDR1 MNHEY and CDR2 SVGAGI. The CDR3 is made up of 13 amino acids. V was trimmed by 0 bases and J by 2 bases, leaving 4 bases between them. The CDR3 DNA is TGTGCCAGCAGTTACTCGCGGAACTATGGCTACACCTTC. Amino acids: CASSYSRNYGYTF.

A few counts support this clone. This rearrangement joins TRBV6-5 to TRBJ1-2; D call uncertain. CDR3 size: 13 residues. CDR1 is MNHEY and CDR2 is SVGAGI in the germline V gene. The V gene lost 5 bases and the J gene lost 6 bases, with 13 bases spanning the gap. The CDR3 DNA is TGTGCCAGCAGTCCCTCCGGGTTCGATGGCTACACCTTC. It yields the protein CASSPSGFDGYTF.

In DNA, the CDR3 is TGTGCCAGCAGTTGGGGACACCTCAGCTCCTACAATGAGCAGTTCTTC. Amino acids: CASSWGHLSSYNEQFF. The chain couples TRBV28 to TRBJ2-1; tentative D call: TRBD1 (6 bases). The length of the CDR3 is 16 residues. V was clipped by 4 bases and J by 0 bases, with 13 bases between them. Germline CDR1 is MDHEN and CDR2 is SYDVKM.

V usage is TRBV12-5 and J usage is TRBJ2-2; possible D gene TRBD2, 5 bases. V was clipped by 3 bases and J by 0 bases, with 11 bases between them. The CDR3 contains 16 residues. Germline CDR1 is LGHNT and CDR2 is FRNRAP. CDR3 residues: CASGFRAGANTGELFF. In DNA, the CDR3 is TGTGCTAGTGGTTTCCGGGCGGGTGCGAACACCGGGGAGCTGTTTTTT.

This clone was seen just once. The gene calls are TRBV5-4 and TRBJ2-7; 8 bases fit TRBD1. The CDR3 runs 15 residues. V shed 2 bases and J 2 bases; nucleotides not matched to a gene: 6. CDR1 is SGHNT and CDR2 is YYREEE in the germline V gene (reference sequence). CDR3 residues: CASSFGADRAYEQYF. CDR3 nucleotides: TGTGCCAGCAGCTTTGGTGCGGACAGGGCCTACGAGCAGTACTTC. The full variable domain, with the rest looked up from reference TRBV5-4 and TRBJ2-7, is ETGVTQSPTHLIKTRGQQVTLRCSSQSGHNTVSWYQQALGQGPQFIFQYYREEENGRGNFPPRFSGLQFPNYSSELNVNALELDDSALYLCASSFGADRAYEQYFGPGTRLTVT.

In this sample, this clone turned up a few times. V and J are TRBV7-9 and TRBJ1-2; TRBD1 is a possible D gene (5 bases). The ends were cut back, 5 bases at V and 5 bases at J, with 6 bases in the middle. CDR1 and CDR2 (germline): SEHNR, FQNEAQ (reference sequence). This CDR3 has 11 residues. The CDR3 loop is CASSGGYGYTF. In DNA, the CDR3 is TGTGCCAGCAGCGGGGGGTATGGCTACACCTTC.

The chain employs TRBV7-8 and TRBJ2-1; 10 bases match TRBD2. V trimming: 0 bases; J trimming: 13 bases; junction bases outside the gene matches: 6. This CDR3 contains 14 residues. Germline CDR1 SGHVS, CDR2 FQNEAQ. Here the CDR3 DNA reads TGTGCCAGCAGCTTAGCAGCGGGGGGGCTAGTTCAGTTCTTC. The encoded protein is CASSLAAGGLVQFF.

V and J are TRBV7-9 and TRBJ1-1; weak D call: TRBD1 (5 bases). CDR3 length: 13 residues. V gave up 5 bases and J gave up 0 bases, with 7 bases separating them. Germline loops: CDR1 SEHNR, CDR2 FQNEAQ (reference sequence). This CDR3 reads CASSTGVNTEAFF. In nucleotides, the CDR3 is TGTGCCAGCAGCACGGGGGTGAACACTGAAGCTTTCTTT.

The rearrangement joins TRBV6-6 to TRBJ2-5; 10 positions match TRBD1. The germline CDR1 and CDR2 sequences are MNHNY and SVGAGI (reference sequence). The CDR3 has 13 residues. The J segment lost 1 base and the V segment lost 11 bases, leaving 4 bases of the junction unmatched. The CDR3 loop is CAGGTGVQETQYF. The CDR3 region has the DNA TGTGCCGGTGGGACAGGGGTCCAAGAGACCCAGTACTTC.

The CDR3 sequence is CASSQGHLTGLGQPQHF. CDR3 nucleotide sequence: TGCGCCAGCAGCCAAGGGCACCTTACAGGGTTGGGTCAGCCCCAGCATTTT. The chain has TRBV4-3 and TRBJ1-5; D is perhaps TRBD1 (6 bases). This CDR3 has 17 amino acids. The germline gives CDR1 LGHNA, CDR2 YSLEER. Trimming removed 1 base from V and 6 bases from J, with 19 bases in between.